This TCR beta chain is from a study of T cell responses to AZD1222 COVID-19 vaccine (TCRdb year 2021). Regarding the study in general: AZD1222 recipients whose second dose came at about 4 weeks and those whose second dose came at about 12 weeks were combined into one group, since spike-specific TCR depth and breadth did not differ between the two schedules. A total of under 250 trial participants underwent TCR sequencing, of whom roughly 210 had received two doses of AZD1222 and some 25 had received two doses of the MenACWY control vaccine. Enrollment into the trials was organized by age into subgroups of 18-55, 56-69 and 70-plus years, and those subgroups contained about 150, 27 and 61 TCR-sequenced participants, respectively.

This clone was recorded only once. The clone's antigen remains unknown. No much larger clonotype is one base removed from it; base qualities were not supplied. The CDR3 regions of human TCRbeta chains were subjected to immunosequencing. In the paper's pipeline: Repertoire TCRs were matched against a reference library of SARS-CoV-2-specific TCRs generated with the MIRA antigen-specificity platform. Breadth meant the fraction of unique TCRs that were SARS-CoV-2-associated, whereas depth meant the fraction of total T cells that were SARS-CoV-2-associated. Using the MIRA data, each spike-specific TCR was assigned both to the spike region to which the TCR was reactive and to a CD4 or CD8 class. Log10-transformed breadth and depth values were compared by one-way ANOVA with Sidak's multiple comparisons tests. TCRdb carries this immuneACCESS record with in-frame sequences only. Its versions omit some clonotypes, under half of them owing to an unresolved V gene in the studies checked, with the rest unexplained. The V and J calls and clone size are taken from that table; D and trimming were inferred from the DNA. In all, the sample holds tens of thousands of clones, and 90% of those were seen once. The ten largest make up roughly 3.9% of the sample.

Per the germline V gene, SGHAT is the CDR1 and FQNNGV is the CDR2. V is pruned by 5 bases and J by 0 bases, leaving 12 bases of the junction without a gene match. Measured from the cysteine to the phenylalanine, the CDR3 is 17 residues long. CDR3 DNA only is kept here, 51 bases in frame from base 1. Interpreted using the paper, the time point label stands for: baseline before first vaccination. Vaccinee samples were obtained from the UK trials COV001 and COV002, which included a single-blind randomized controlled phase 2/3 trial of AZD1222 (ChAdOx1 nCoV-19) in healthy adults. Trial participant PBMC samples were collected at day 0 and day 28 after the second dose for TCRbeta chain sequencing. Broader findings and caveats from the paper: Because no day 14 peak-response samples were available, the repertoires could be characterized only after the peak T cell response. A significant rise in spike-specific TCR breadth and depth was observed after two AZD1222 doses relative to day 0 and relative to MenACWY recipients. Participants were mostly white British, with more females than males. The authors suggested clonal diversity may have been underestimated. The 56-69-year group was small, and its depth increase did not reach significance, likely because of low power. Conclusions about previously exposed vaccinees are limited, since just six AZD1222 recipients were seropositive for SARS-CoV-2 at baseline. Epitopes outside the regions mutated in the B.1.351 and B.1.1.7 variants were reportedly recognized by nearly half of the unique spike-specific TCRs. The vaccine-associated CD4 TCRs covered the entire spike protein, and the dominant responses fell in regions 160-218 and 743-854.

The origin of this receptor is an adult in good health. The chain is assembled from TRBV11-2 and TRBJ2-5, and TRBD1 matches 7 of the central bases. The sequenced sample was peripheral blood, obtained on day 0 of AZD1222 vaccination. The CDR3 region: CASSVTSGTVYQETQYF. The nucleotides are TGTGCCAGCAGCGTTACCTCCGGGACAGTGTACCAAGAGACCCAGTACTTC.